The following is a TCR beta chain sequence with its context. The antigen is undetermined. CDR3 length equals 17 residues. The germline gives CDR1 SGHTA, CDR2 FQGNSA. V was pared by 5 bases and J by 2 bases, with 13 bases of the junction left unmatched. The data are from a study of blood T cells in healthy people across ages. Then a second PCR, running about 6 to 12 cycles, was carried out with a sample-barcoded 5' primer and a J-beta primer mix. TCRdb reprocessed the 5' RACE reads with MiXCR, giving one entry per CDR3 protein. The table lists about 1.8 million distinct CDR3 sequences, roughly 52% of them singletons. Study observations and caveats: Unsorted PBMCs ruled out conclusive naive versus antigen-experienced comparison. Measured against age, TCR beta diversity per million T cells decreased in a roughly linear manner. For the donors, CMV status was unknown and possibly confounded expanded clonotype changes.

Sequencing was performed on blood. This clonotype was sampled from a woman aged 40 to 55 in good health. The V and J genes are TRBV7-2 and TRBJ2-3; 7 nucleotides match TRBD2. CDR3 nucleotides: TGTGCCAGCAGCCCCCATGGGCGGCTAGCGGTCACAGATACGCAGTATTTT. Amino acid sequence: CASSPHGRLAVTDTQYF.